The 6 T cell receptor beta chains reported below all come from one sample, sequenced in a study of T cell responses to AZD1222 COVID-19 vaccine. Some clones are missing from TCRdb's copy, which holds only in-frame ones; the method was immunoSEQ multiplex PCR. The sample includes roughly 160,000 clones, about nine tenths seen only once; the top ten take less than 1.6%. The source was peripheral blood, collected on day 0 of AZD1222 vaccination. All receptors derive from an adult in good health.

This clone was observed a single time. This chain joins TRBV28 and TRBJ2-5, with 8 bases identical to TRBD2. V dropped 4 bases and J dropped 3; count of bases not matched to a gene: 1. Germline V gene sequence: CDR1 MDHEN, CDR2 SYDVKM. This CDR3 is 13 amino acids long. The CDR3 coding sequence is TGTGCCAGCAGTTCCGGGGGGGAAGAGACCCAGTACTTC. Translating gives CASSSGGEETQYF.

This clone has just one count. The rearrangement links TRBV2 to TRBJ2-7; D is undetermined. CDR1 and CDR2 (germline): SNHLY, FYNNEI. This CDR3 contains 12 residues. Trimming shortened V by 1 base and J by 5 bases, and 6 bases separated the two germline ends. The CDR3 sequence is CASSEGAHEQYF. As DNA, the CDR3 is TGTGCCAGCAGTGAAGGCGCCCACGAGCAGTACTTC.

With regard to this clone: The sample carries other DNA sequences with the same CDR3. This chain joins TRBV28 and TRBJ1-5, with unresolved D. Germline CDR1 MDHEN, CDR2 SYDVKM. The length of the CDR3 is 12 residues. Trimming shortened V by 4 bases and J by 4 bases, and 5 bases separated the two germline ends. CDR3 loop: CASSWGNQPQHF. In nucleotides, the CDR3 is TGTGCCAGCAGTTGGGGAAATCAGCCCCAGCATTTT. The full variable domain, completed using reference TRBV28 and TRBJ1-5, is DVKVTQSSRYLVKRTGEKVFLECVQDMDHENMFWYRQDPGLGLRLIYFSYDVKMKEKGDIPEGYSVSREKKERFSLILESASTNQTSMYLCASSWGNQPQHFGDGTRLSIL.

This rearrangement joins TRBV19 to TRBJ1-6; 7 bases are a match to TRBD1. Germline V gene lookup returns CDR1 LNHDA and CDR2 SQIVND (reference sequence). The CDR3 is 16 residues long. With V trimmed by 10 bases and J by 6 bases, 15 bases remained unmatched. CDR3 amino acids: CATKETGTVGNSPLHF. Here the CDR3 DNA reads TGTGCCACAAAAGAAACCGGGACAGTGGGTAATTCACCCCTCCACTTT.

The chain carries TRBV7-8 and TRBJ2-1; TRBD1 aligns across 7 bases. V shed 6 bases and J 10 bases; nucleotides not matched to a gene: 6. CDR1 is SGHVS, CDR2 FQNEAQ, per germline. The CDR3 extends over 12 amino acids. The CDR3: CASSSLRGEQFF. CDR3 nucleotide sequence: TGTGCCAGCAGTTCACTCAGGGGGGAGCAGTTCTTC.

The chain is built from TRBV6-4 and TRBJ2-1; the match to TRBD2 covers 14 bases. CDR3 length equals 19 residues. CDR1 is MRHNA and CDR2 is SNTAGT in the germline V gene. The J segment lost 4 bases and the V segment lost 2 bases, leaving 10 bases of the junction unmatched. This CDR3 reads CASSDGGTSGGQGYNEQFF. The CDR3 coding sequence is TGTGCCAGCAGTGACGGAGGGACTAGCGGGGGCCAAGGGTACAATGAGCAGTTCTTC.